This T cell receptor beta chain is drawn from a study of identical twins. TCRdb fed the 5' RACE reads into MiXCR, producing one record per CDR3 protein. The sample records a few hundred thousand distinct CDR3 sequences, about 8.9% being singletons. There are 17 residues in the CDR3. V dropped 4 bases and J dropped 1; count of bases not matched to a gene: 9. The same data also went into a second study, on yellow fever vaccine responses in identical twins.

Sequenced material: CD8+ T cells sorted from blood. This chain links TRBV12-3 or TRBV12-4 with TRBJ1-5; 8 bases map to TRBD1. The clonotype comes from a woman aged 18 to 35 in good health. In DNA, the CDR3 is TGTGCCAGCAGTTATACCACACAGGGGGGGAGCAATCAGCCCCAGCATTTT. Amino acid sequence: CASSYTTQGGSNQPQHF.